The 7 T cell receptor beta chains below were found in one sample sequenced in a study of blood T cell repertoires in COVID-19. Only in-frame clones appear in the TCRdb table, and some are missing; sequencing was by immunoSEQ multiplex PCR. Among just over 300,000 clones listed, more than 75% were seen once. Input material: PBMCs or T cells enriched from blood (not recorded which). The receptor set was obtained from a man aged 25 to 45 who had recovered from COVID-19.

This clone came up once. The rearrangement joins TRBV30 to TRBJ2-7, with a tentative D call TRBD2 (6 bases). Germline CDR1 GTSNPN, CDR2 SVGIG (reference sequence). This CDR3 has 16 residues. The germline V and J ends were trimmed by 7 bases and 4 bases, with 26 bases remaining between them. DNA of the CDR3: TGTGCCTTGGAGGGCCAGGCCATTGAGTCCCCTTACGAGCAGTACTTC. It specifies CALEGQAIESPYEQYF.

This chain connects TRBV27 to TRBJ2-1; D is perhaps TRBD2 (7 bases). This CDR3 has 19 residues. V gave up 0 bases and J gave up 5 bases, with 23 bases separating them. Looked up from germline, CDR1 is MNHEY and CDR2 is SMNVEV (reference sequence). The CDR3 protein is CASSLSRGAYPISHNEQFF. The CDR3 region has the DNA TGTGCCAGCAGTTTATCACGGGGGGCCTACCCCATAAGCCACAATGAGCAGTTCTTC.

This rearrangement joins TRBV19 to TRBJ2-7; TRBD2 matches 13 bases. The germline gives CDR1 LNHDA, CDR2 SQIVND (reference sequence). The CDR3 consists of 14 residues. V shed 5 bases and J 6 bases; nucleotides not matched to a gene: 4. DNA for the CDR3: TGTGCCAGTAGTGCGACTAGCGGGAGGTTCGAGCAGTACTTC. This sequence encodes CASSATSGRFEQYF.

This clone has a handful of counts. The chain carries TRBV21-1 and TRBJ2-1; TRBD2 reflects the table's D call only, with no check against the DNA. TRBV21-1 is a pseudogene locus. The CDR3 is made up of 17 amino acids. CDR3 DNA: TGTGCCAGCAGGGCTGCTTGGGCTAGCGTTCCCTACAATGAGCAGTTCTTC. Protein: CASRAAWASVPYNEQFF.

This chain uses TRBV27 with TRBJ1-4, with 8 bases matching TRBD1. From germline, CDR1 is MNHEY and CDR2 SMNVEV (reference sequence). The CDR3 length is 17 residues. Trimming took 2 bases from V and 5 from J; bases not matched to a gene: 10. The CDR3 loop is CASSLGTWDRTNEKLFF. The CDR3 DNA follows: TGTGCCAGCAGTTTAGGTACTTGGGACAGGACCAATGAAAAACTGTTTTTT.

This clone was seen a handful of times. This chain joins TRBV7-6 and TRBJ2-2, with 7 bases aligning to TRBD1. CDR3 length: 14 residues. With V trimmed by 3 bases and J by 6 bases, 4 bases remained unmatched. The germline gives CDR1 SGHVS, CDR2 FNYEAQ. CDR3 bases: TGTGCCAGCAGCTTGTTTCAGGGGGCCGGGGAGCTGTTTTTT. Amino acid sequence: CASSLFQGAGELFF.

The CDR3 protein is CASSQPGQGHGYTF. DNA for the CDR3: TGCGCCAGCAGCCAACCGGGACAGGGGCATGGCTACACCTTC. V is TRBV4-1 and J is TRBJ1-2, with 10 bases that match TRBD1. V dropped 2 bases and J dropped 6; count of bases not matched to a gene: 3. Germline V CDR1 and CDR2: MGHRA, YSYEKL. This CDR3 has 14 residues.